The 8 T cell receptor beta chains in this list originate from one sample, sequenced in a study of beta chain features in type 1 diabetes (dated by TCRdb to 2017 to 2018). The method was the immunoSEQ multiplex PCR assay. All of the isolated RNA was reverse transcribed with the High Capacity cDNA Reverse Transcription Kit, so expressed TCRB transcripts were sequenced. Here the immuneACCESS table is served through TCRdb, limited to in-frame sequences with V and J called. Missing clones are a known gap in these copies; in checked studies unresolved V genes cover under half, and the rest lacks a known reason. This sample gives hundreds of thousands of clones in total; 10% to 15% of them show up just once. Clones ranked in the top ten supply approximately 0.015% of the sample. Input material: naive CD4+ T cells from blood. Per the publication, the cell subset or site label means: true naive CD4+ T cells. These receptors all stem from a man younger than 30 in good health.

CDR3 DNA sequence: TGTGCCACCAGCAGAGCTAGGACAGGGGGTCGTCAAGAGACCCAGTACTTC. Amino acids: CATSRARTGGRQETQYF. The V gene is TRBV15, the J gene TRBJ2-5; 10 bases fit TRBD1. The CDR3 length is 17 residues. J was trimmed by 2 bases and V by 1 base; bases with no gene match: 7. CDR1 LNHNV and CDR2 YYDKDF come from the germline V gene (reference sequence).

The V call is TRBV21-1, the J call TRBJ2-3; TRBD2, the table's D call, was not compared with the DNA. TRBV21-1 is tagged as a pseudogene. This CDR3 is built from 13 residues. CDR3 nucleotide sequence: TGTGCCAGCCCCAGGAGGGGTTCAGATACGCAGTATTTT. Translating gives CASPRRGSDTQYF.

The V gene is TRBV4-2, the J gene TRBJ1-6, with D tentatively TRBD1 (5 bases). From germline, CDR1 is LGHNA and CDR2 YNFKEQ. The germline V and J ends were trimmed by 0 bases and 9 bases, with 15 bases remaining between them. The CDR3 totals 16 residues. In DNA, the CDR3 is TGTGCCAGCAGCCAAGATTTCGGCAGCGGGGGTTCACCCCTCCACTTT. The encoded protein is CASSQDFGSGGSPLHF.

The V call is TRBV5-1, the J call TRBJ2-7; possible D gene TRBD1, 6 bases. Trimming removed 3 bases from V and 1 base from J, with 20 bases in between. CDR3 size: 17 residues. Germline V gene lookup returns CDR1 SGHRS and CDR2 YFSETQ. CDR3 in amino acids: CASSWGPGQGGSYEQYF. The CDR3 DNA sequence: TGCGCCAGCAGCTGGGGACCTGGACAAGGGGGTTCCTACGAGCAGTACTTC.

The chain employs TRBV7-2 and TRBJ1-5, with no clear D. Germline-derived CDR1 and CDR2 are SGHTA and FQGNSA. This CDR3 region has 14 residues. Trimming stripped 2 bases from V and 6 bases from J, with 11 bases between. The CDR3 coding sequence is TGTGCCAGCAGCTTACGCGGGGAGGGTCAGCCCCAGCATTTT. Translated: CASSLRGEGQPQHF.

There are a few counts of this clone. The V gene is TRBV30, the J gene TRBJ2-7; TRBD2 aligns across 7 bases. CDR1 and CDR2 (germline): GTSNPN, SVGIG (reference sequence). V lost 4 bases to trimming and J lost 4 bases; unmatched junction nucleotides: 19. This CDR3 is 17 amino acids long. The CDR3 DNA sequence: TGTGCCTGGACTAGCGGAAATGGGAGGACCGGTGGGTACGAGCAGTACTTC. Translating it yields CAWTSGNGRTGGYEQYF.

This clone was detected only once. The rearrangement uses TRBV23-1 and TRBJ1-2, with 7 bases identical to TRBD1. TRBV23-1 is noted as an ORF with a role that remains uncertain. V lost 2 bases and J lost 0; bases outside the gene matches: 6. The CDR3 loop spans 16 amino acids. DNA of the CDR3: TGCGCCAGCAGTCAACCGAGGGACAGTCCTAACTATGGCTACACCTTC. Translated: CASSQPRDSPNYGYTF.

This clone was seen a few times. This chain connects TRBV2 to TRBJ2-5, with 8 bases aligning to TRBD2. The CDR3 covers 14 residues. Germline V CDR1 and CDR2: SNHLY, FYNNEI. The junction had 7 bases not matched to a gene; V was cut back by 6 bases and J by 4 bases. The CDR3 here is CASRIAGSGETQYF. CDR3 nucleotide sequence: TGTGCCAGCAGGATAGCGGGATCGGGAGAGACCCAGTACTTC.